These 6 T cell receptor beta chains were sequenced from one sample in a study of shared T cell receptors in the human thymus. Measured with immunoSEQ multiplex PCR; TCRdb has only the in-frame clones, and not every one. The table lists more than 550,000 clones, around 87% of them singletons, with approximately 0.0097% in the top ten. This sample also appeared in a second study, on human thymus T cells.

Specimen: thymocytes. The receptors were gathered from a boy under two years old with a congenital heart defect.

This clone was observed once. The chain links TRBV4-1 to TRBJ1-2; D remains unclear. CDR1 is MGHRA, CDR2 YSYEKL, per germline. The CDR3 loop spans 13 amino acids. Trimming pared 1 base from V and 5 bases from J, leaving 8 bases between. The CDR3 DNA reads as TGCGCCAGCAGCCAAGTCCCAGAATATGGCTACACCTTC. This gives the protein CASSQVPEYGYTF.

V gene TRBV2 combines with J gene TRBJ1-1; TRBD1 is a possible D gene (6 bases). Germline values: CDR1 SNHLY, CDR2 FYNNEI. V dropped 7 bases and J dropped 0 bases, with 18 bases sitting between them. CDR3 length: 16 residues. CDR3 coding DNA: TGTGCCAGCAATATTGGGCCAGGGGCTATGAACACTGAAGCTTTCTTT. Its translation: CASNIGPGAMNTEAFF.

This clone was observed a single time. This rearrangement joins TRBV28 to TRBJ2-7, with 9 bases matching TRBD1. CDR1 is MDHEN, CDR2 SYDVKM, per germline. V was pared by 6 bases and J by 2 bases, with 8 bases of the junction left unmatched. The CDR3 consists of 15 residues. The CDR3 reads CASRGRDRAAYEQYF. CDR3 nucleotide sequence: TGTGCCAGCAGGGGTCGGGACAGGGCAGCCTACGAGCAGTACTTC.

DNA of the CDR3: TGTGCCACCAGCAGTAACGGGAAGAACACTGAAGCTTTCTTT. Translated: CATSSNGKNTEAFF. V is TRBV15 and J is TRBJ1-1; no clear D gene. Germline values: CDR1 LNHNV, CDR2 YYDKDF (reference sequence). The CDR3 contains 14 residues. Trimming pared 3 bases from V and 1 base from J, leaving 9 bases between.

The chain combines TRBV6-5 with TRBJ2-3; 7 nucleotides align to TRBD1. Germline V gene sequence: CDR1 MNHEY, CDR2 SVGAGI. J was trimmed by 3 bases and V by 0 bases; bases with no gene match: 6. CDR3 length equals 16 residues. The CDR3 region is CASSYSLQGETDTQYF. In DNA, the CDR3 is TGTGCCAGCAGTTACTCTCTTCAGGGGGAGACAGATACGCAGTATTTT.

The rearrangement links TRBV6-5 to TRBJ2-7; TRBD1 is a possible D gene (6 bases). The CDR3 runs 14 residues. CDR1 is MNHEY, CDR2 SVGAGI, per germline. V lost 6 bases, J lost 3 bases, and 15 bases lay in between. CDR3 loop: CASSHDRKSYEQYF. The CDR3 DNA follows: TGTGCCAGCAGCCACGACAGGAAAAGCTACGAGCAGTACTTC.